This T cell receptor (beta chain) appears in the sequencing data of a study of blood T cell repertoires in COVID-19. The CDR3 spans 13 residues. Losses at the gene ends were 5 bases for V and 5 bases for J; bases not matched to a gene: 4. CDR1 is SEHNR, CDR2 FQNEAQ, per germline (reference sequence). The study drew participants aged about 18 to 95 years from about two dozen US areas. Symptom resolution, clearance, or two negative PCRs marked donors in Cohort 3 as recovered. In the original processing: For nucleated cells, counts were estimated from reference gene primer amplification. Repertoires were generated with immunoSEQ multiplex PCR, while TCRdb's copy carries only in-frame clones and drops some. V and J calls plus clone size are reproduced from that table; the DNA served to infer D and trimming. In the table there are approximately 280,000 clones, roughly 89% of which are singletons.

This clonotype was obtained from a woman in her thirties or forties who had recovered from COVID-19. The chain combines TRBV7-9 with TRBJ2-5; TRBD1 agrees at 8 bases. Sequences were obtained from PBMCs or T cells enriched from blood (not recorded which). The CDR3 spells CASSPDRVETQYF. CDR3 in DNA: TGTGCCAGCAGCCCGGACAGGGTCGAGACCCAGTACTTC.